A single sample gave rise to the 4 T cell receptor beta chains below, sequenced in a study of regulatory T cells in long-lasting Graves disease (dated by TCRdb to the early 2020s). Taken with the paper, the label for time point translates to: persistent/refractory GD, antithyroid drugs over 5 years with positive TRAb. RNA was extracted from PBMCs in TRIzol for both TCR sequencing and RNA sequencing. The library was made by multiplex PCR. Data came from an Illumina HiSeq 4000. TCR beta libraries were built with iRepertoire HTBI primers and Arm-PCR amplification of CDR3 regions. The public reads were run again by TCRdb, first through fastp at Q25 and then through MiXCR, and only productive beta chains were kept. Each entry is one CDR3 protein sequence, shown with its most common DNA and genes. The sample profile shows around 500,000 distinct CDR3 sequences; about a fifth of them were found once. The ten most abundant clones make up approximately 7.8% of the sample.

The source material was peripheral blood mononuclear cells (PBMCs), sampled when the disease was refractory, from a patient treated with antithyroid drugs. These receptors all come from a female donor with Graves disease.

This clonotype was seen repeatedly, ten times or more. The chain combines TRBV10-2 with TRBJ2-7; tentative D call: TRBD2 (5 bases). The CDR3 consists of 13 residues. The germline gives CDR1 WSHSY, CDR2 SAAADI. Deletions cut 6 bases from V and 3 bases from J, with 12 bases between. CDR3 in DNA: TGCGCCAGCAGGTTGGAGGTCAGCTACGAGCAGTACTTC. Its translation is CASRLEVSYEQYF.

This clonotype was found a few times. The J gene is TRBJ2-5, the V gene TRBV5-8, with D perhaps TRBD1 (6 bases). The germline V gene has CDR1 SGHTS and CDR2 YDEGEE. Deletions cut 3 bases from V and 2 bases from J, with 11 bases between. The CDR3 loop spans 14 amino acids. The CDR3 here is CASSWTAVQETQYF. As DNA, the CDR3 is TGTGCCAGCAGCTGGACAGCAGTTCAAGAGACCCAGTACTTC.

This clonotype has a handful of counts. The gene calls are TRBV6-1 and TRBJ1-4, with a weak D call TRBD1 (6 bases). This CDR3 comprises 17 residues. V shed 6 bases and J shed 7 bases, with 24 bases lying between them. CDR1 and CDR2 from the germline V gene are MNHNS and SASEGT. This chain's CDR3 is CASSHDQSGVLSEKLFF. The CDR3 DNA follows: TGTGCCAGCAGCCACGACCAATCAGGGGTTTTAAGTGAAAAACTGTTTTTT.

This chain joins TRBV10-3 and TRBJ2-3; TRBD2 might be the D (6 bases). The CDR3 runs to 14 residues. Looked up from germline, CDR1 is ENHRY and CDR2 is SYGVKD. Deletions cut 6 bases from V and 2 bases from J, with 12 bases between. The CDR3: CAISRDSYTDTQYF. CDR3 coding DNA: TGTGCCATCAGCCGGGACTCCTACACAGATACGCAGTATTTT.